Shown below are 32 T cell receptor beta chains from a single sample sequenced in a study of blood T cell repertoires in COVID-19 (dated by TCRdb to between 2020 and 2021). Library generation was performed with the immunoSEQ multiplex PCR assay. TCRdb took this table from immuneACCESS and kept in-frame rearrangements with V and J called. Such tables lack part of the clones; where checked against another copy, unresolved V genes explain under half of the gap, and the rest is unexplained. Recorded for this sample are some 290,000 clones; around 90% of them occurred a single time. The ten largest make up about 2.2% of the sample. The sequenced material came from peripheral blood. These receptor sequences come from a woman aged 50 to 65 who had recovered from COVID-19.

The chain carries TRBV5-6 and TRBJ1-1; TRBD1 aligns across 7 bases. The CDR3 has 15 residues. Germline CDR1 and CDR2: SGHDT and YYEEEE. The V gene end was trimmed by 4 bases and the J gene end by 1 base; junction bases not matched to a gene: 7. The CDR3, as DNA: TGTGCCAGCAGCGACAGCCGACAGGGGAACACTGAAGCTTTCTTT. Translating it yields CASSDSRQGNTEAFF.

This chain connects TRBV5-1 to TRBJ2-3; 9 nucleotides agree with TRBD1. Germline V gives CDR1 SGHRS, CDR2 YFSETQ. With V trimmed by 5 bases and J by 4 bases, 2 bases remained unmatched. The CDR3 covers 13 residues. As DNA, the CDR3 is TGCGCCAGCAGGACAGGGGGTTCAGATACGCAGTATTTT. Translating it yields CASRTGGSDTQYF.

The rearrangement uses TRBV4-3 and TRBJ1-1; D call uncertain. V dropped 4 bases and J dropped 0 bases, with 12 bases sitting between them. The CDR3 sequence is 15 residues long. Germline V gene lookup returns CDR1 LGHNA and CDR2 YSLEER. For the CDR3, the DNA is TGCGCCAGCAGCCGAACTCTGGGCGTGAACACTGAAGCTTTCTTT. This encodes CASSRTLGVNTEAFF.

The chain recombines TRBV7-9 with TRBJ1-2; the D gene is possibly TRBD1 (5 bases). V was clipped by 0 bases and J by 6 bases, with 14 bases between them. The germline V gene has CDR1 SEHNR and CDR2 FQNEAQ (reference sequence). The CDR3 consists of 15 residues. The CDR3 region is CASSLAHGGEHGYTF. CDR3 in DNA: TGTGCCAGCAGCTTAGCCCACGGGGGGGAGCATGGCTACACCTTC.

This chain joins TRBV19 and TRBJ1-1; 7 bases match TRBD1. After removal of 7 bases from V and 0 bases from J, the junction contained 14 bases not matched to a gene. The CDR3 is 17 residues long. CDR1 is LNHDA and CDR2 is SQIVND in the germline V gene (reference sequence). DNA for the CDR3: TGTGCCAGTAAACAAACGGGACAGCTATACCTGAACACTGAAGCTTTCTTT. It yields the protein CASKQTGQLYLNTEAFF.

The genes are TRBV30 and TRBJ2-1, with 7 bases identical to TRBD2. J lost 10 bases, V lost 3 bases, and 6 bases had no gene match. This CDR3 is 12 amino acids long. CDR1 is GTSNPN and CDR2 is SVGIG in the germline V gene (reference sequence). For the CDR3, the DNA is TGTGCCTGGAGCCTAATCGGGGGGGAGCAGTTCTTC. Its protein product is CAWSLIGGEQFF.

The V gene is TRBV12-3 or TRBV12-4, the J gene TRBJ1-1, with TRBD1 identical over 8 bases. This CDR3 is 12 amino acids long. V gave up 6 bases and J gave up 11 bases; unmatched junction bases: 8. The CDR3 is CASSRTGLLAFF. The CDR3 DNA reads TGTGCCAGCAGCCGGACAGGGTTGTTGGCTTTCTTT.

The CDR3 is CASSLDGRLYEQYF. In nucleotides, the CDR3 is TGTGCCAGCAGCTTGGACGGCAGACTCTACGAGCAGTACTTC. The chain combines TRBV5-4 with TRBJ2-7; no firm D call. Trimming took 0 bases from V and 3 from J, leaving 10 bases between them. The CDR3 sequence is 14 residues long. Germline CDR1 is SGHNT and CDR2 is YYREEE (reference sequence).

This clone was observed a handful of times. The chain has TRBV19 and TRBJ1-4; D might be TRBD1 (5 bases). The CDR3 has 13 residues. Trimming pared 3 bases from V and 7 bases from J, leaving 9 bases between. Germline values: CDR1 LNHDA, CDR2 SQIVND (reference sequence). The CDR3, as DNA: TGTGCCAGTAGTATGGGACTATCTGAAAAACTGTTTTTT. It is translated as CASSMGLSEKLFF.

The chain recombines TRBV5-4 with TRBJ2-3; D gene ambiguous. V was clipped by 1 base and J by 0 bases, with 6 bases between them. The CDR3 consists of 14 residues. Germline V gene sequence: CDR1 SGHNT, CDR2 YYREEE (reference sequence). The CDR3 nucleotides read TGTGCCAGCAGCTTGTCCCCGAGCACAGATACGCAGTATTTT. The encoded protein is CASSLSPSTDTQYF.

V and J are TRBV7-3 and TRBJ2-3; 9 nucleotides line up with TRBD1. Germline CDR1 and CDR2: SGHTA and FQGTGA. The CDR3 contains 15 residues. Unmatched junction bases numbered 3, after V lost 2 bases and J lost 3 bases. The CDR3 loop is CASSLGDRATDTQYF. For the CDR3, the DNA is TGTGCCAGCAGCTTAGGGGACAGGGCAACAGATACGCAGTATTTT.

The rearrangement uses TRBV7-2 and TRBJ1-1; 10 positions agree with TRBD1. This CDR3 spans 14 amino acids. V gave up 5 bases and J gave up 4 bases; unmatched junction bases: 4. The germline CDR1 and CDR2 sequences are SGHTA and FQGNSA. The CDR3 sequence is CASSTRQGATEAFF. The CDR3 nucleotides read TGTGCCAGCAGCACGAGACAGGGGGCCACTGAAGCTTTCTTT.

This sequence joins TRBV6-2 or TRBV6-3 and TRBJ2-1; 10 bases are a match to TRBD1. V was clipped by 6 bases and J by 7 bases; unmatched bases: 9. CDR3 size: 15 residues. The V gene's germline CDR1 is MNHEY and CDR2 SVGEGT. CDR3 nucleotide sequence: TGTGCCAGCAGCAGACCGGGACAGGGGTGGAATGAGCAGTTCTTC. Translated: CASSRPGQGWNEQFF.

The sample holds one count of this clone. The rearrangement links TRBV16 to TRBJ2-3, with D possibly being TRBD2 (6 bases). Germline CDR1 reads KGHSY; CDR2 reads FQNENV. This CDR3 contains 15 residues. V lost 4 bases and J lost 1, with 12 bases in between. The CDR3 coding sequence is TGTGCCAGCAGCCCCGGGGGAAAAGGCACAGATACGCAGTATTTT. Its translation is CASSPGGKGTDTQYF.

This clone came up once. The chain uses TRBV5-1 and TRBJ1-2; a possible D gene is TRBD1 (6 bases). The CDR3 loop spans 14 amino acids. Trimming pared 0 bases from V and 8 bases from J, leaving 14 bases between. Germline assignment: CDR1 SGHRS and CDR2 YFSETQ. CDR3 coding DNA: TGCGCCAGCAGCTTGGCCGTAGGGGGTGACGGCTACACCTTC. It is translated as CASSLAVGGDGYTF.

This chain links TRBV28 with TRBJ2-7; 11 positions agree with TRBD1. Germline values: CDR1 MDHEN, CDR2 SYDVKM. The ends lost 8 bases at V and 4 bases at J; junction bases unmatched: 10. The CDR3 consists of 15 residues. CDR3 in amino acids: CASLPWGQGVYEQYF. The CDR3 DNA follows: TGTGCCAGCCTTCCTTGGGGACAGGGGGTTTACGAGCAGTACTTC.

The chain joins TRBV18 to TRBJ2-1; weak D call: TRBD1 (5 bases). Per the germline V gene, CDR1 is KGHSH and CDR2 is LQKENI. Trimming shortened V by 3 bases and J by 1 base, and 16 bases separated the two germline ends. CDR3 size: 17 residues. This chain's CDR3 is CASSPQGVSLSYNEQFF. CDR3 DNA sequence: TGTGCCAGCTCACCTCAGGGTGTTAGTCTTTCCTACAATGAGCAGTTCTTC.

In its sample, this clone was seen once. The chain employs TRBV5-1 and TRBJ2-3, with TRBD1 as a possible D gene (5 bases). Germline V CDR1 and CDR2: SGHRS, YFSETQ. This CDR3 has 16 amino acids. V was shortened by 0 bases and J by 0 bases, with 11 bases between the two germline ends. The CDR3 nucleotides read TGCGCCAGCAGCTTGGAAGTCGCAGGGAGCACAGATACGCAGTATTTT. Its translation is CASSLEVAGSTDTQYF.

The rearrangement links TRBV5-1 to TRBJ2-7; 13 positions agree with TRBD2. The CDR3 sequence is 14 residues long. Germline lookup yields CDR1 SGHRS and CDR2 YFSETQ. Trimming at V came to 4 bases and at J to 3 bases, leaving 1 base not matched to a gene. The CDR3 DNA follows: TGCGCCAGCAGCCGACTAGCGGGGGGCTACGAGCAGTACTTC. It codes for CASSRLAGGYEQYF.

The chain carries TRBV19 and TRBJ2-3, with 8 bases lining up with TRBD1. V lost 5 bases, J lost 2 bases, and 6 bases stayed unmatched. The CDR3 covers 15 residues. CDR1 LNHDA and CDR2 SQIVND come from the germline V gene (reference sequence). The CDR3 here is CASSPGQGDTDTQYF. For the CDR3, the DNA is TGTGCCAGTAGTCCCGGACAGGGAGACACAGATACGCAGTATTTT.

V usage is TRBV29-1 and J usage is TRBJ2-5; D unclear. The CDR3 is made up of 12 amino acids. V shed 3 bases and J shed 5 bases, with 10 bases lying between them. The germline V gene encodes CDR1 SQVTM and CDR2 ANQGSEA. DNA of the CDR3: TGCAGCGTTGACCTGAGTTGGGAGACCCAGTACTTC. Residues: CSVDLSWETQYF. The full variable domain, completed using reference TRBV29-1 and TRBJ2-5, is SAVISQKPSRDICQRGTSLTIQCQVDSQVTMMFWYRQQPGQSLTLIATANQGSEATYESGFVIDKFPISRPNLTFSTLTVSNMSPEDSSIYLCSVDLSWETQYFGPGTRLLVL.

This clone was counted a single time. The genes are TRBV27 and TRBJ2-3; 8 bases match TRBD2. CDR1 MNHEY and CDR2 SMNVEV come from the germline V gene (reference sequence). Trimming cost V 2 bases and J 6 bases; bases outside gene matches: 7. This CDR3 spans 15 amino acids. The CDR3 reads CASSLRGGNVDTQYF. The CDR3, as DNA: TGTGCCAGCAGTTTACGCGGGGGGAATGTTGATACGCAGTATTTT.

The J gene is TRBJ1-3, the V gene TRBV5-6; tentatively, D is TRBD1 (6 bases). The CDR3 length is 16 residues. V was shortened by 0 bases and J by 1 base, with 11 bases between the two germline ends. Germline V gene lookup returns CDR1 SGHDT and CDR2 YYEEEE. The CDR3 spells CASSLAQGQSGNTIYF. In nucleotides, the CDR3 is TGTGCCAGCAGCTTGGCCCAGGGACAATCTGGAAACACCATATATTTT.

The chain links TRBV13 to TRBJ1-1; tentative D call: TRBD1 (6 bases). The CDR3 extends over 14 amino acids. From germline, CDR1 is PRHDT and CDR2 FYEKMQ (reference sequence). The V gene lost 5 bases and the J gene lost 1 base, with 11 bases spanning the gap. The chain's CDR3 is CASSPGTWNTEAFF. The CDR3 coding sequence is TGTGCCAGCAGCCCCGGGACATGGAACACTGAAGCTTTCTTT.

In DNA, the CDR3 is TGTGCCAGCAGCTTAGGACAGGAGGCTTTTCAGCCCCAGCATTTT. Translation: CASSLGQEAFQPQHF. V and J are TRBV7-2 and TRBJ1-5, with a tentative D call TRBD1 (6 bases). Looked up from germline, CDR1 is SGHTA and CDR2 is FQGNSA. This CDR3 is 15 amino acids long. Trimming removed 1 base from V and 6 bases from J, with 13 bases in between. The full variable domain, with the rest looked up from reference TRBV7-2 and TRBJ1-5, is GAGVSQSPSNKVTEKGKDVELRCDPISGHTALYWYRQSLGQGLEFLIYFQGNSAPDKSGLPSDRFSAERTGGSVSTLTIQRTQQEDSAVYLCASSLGQEAFQPQHFGDGTRLSIL.

The chain combines TRBV6-5 with TRBJ2-7; perhaps TRBD1 as D (6 bases). Looked up from germline, CDR1 is MNHEY and CDR2 is SVGAGI. Trimming cost V 8 bases and J 2 bases, with 13 bases left between them. The CDR3 totals 13 residues. This chain's CDR3 is CASHDRITYEQYF. The CDR3 region has the DNA TGTGCCAGCCATGACAGGATAACCTACGAGCAGTACTTC.

The chain links TRBV10-1 to TRBJ2-1, with D unclear. This CDR3 region has 16 residues. V shed 3 bases and J shed 5 bases, with 17 bases lying between them. Germline CDR1 and CDR2: WNHNN and SYGVQD (reference sequence). CDR3 bases: TGCGCCAGCAGTGAATTGAAACGAGAGAGCGACAATGAGCAGTTCTTC. Residues: CASSELKRESDNEQFF.

The chain links TRBV20-1 to TRBJ1-1; 7 bases are shared with TRBD1. Germline V gene data show CDR1 as DFQATT and CDR2 as SNEGSKA (reference sequence). V lost 3 bases and J lost 11; bases outside the gene matches: 6. There are 11 residues in the CDR3. DNA for the CDR3: TGCAGTGCTAGTACAGGGGAGACGGCTTTCTTT. Protein sequence: CSASTGETAFF.

The chain recombines TRBV19 with TRBJ2-6; D is possibly TRBD1 (6 bases). The CDR3 contains 17 residues. Germline V gene data show CDR1 as LNHDA and CDR2 as SQIVND (reference sequence). Between the trimmed V and J ends, which lost 3 bases and 4 bases, there was a span of 16 bases. CDR3 sequence: CASSIDAGVLGANVLTF. CDR3 coding DNA: TGTGCCAGTAGTATCGATGCAGGGGTGTTGGGGGCCAACGTCCTGACTTTC.

The CDR3 region has the DNA TGTGCCAGCAGCTTAGCCCGCCAGGGGGCAGATACGCAGTATTTT. Its protein product is CASSLARQGADTQYF. The V and J genes are TRBV11-2 and TRBJ2-3, with TRBD1 identical over 7 bases. CDR1 is SGHAT and CDR2 is FQNNGV in the germline V gene. The CDR3 spans 15 residues. V was pared by 1 base and J by 4 bases, with 5 bases of the junction left unmatched.

The chain carries TRBV2 and TRBJ2-3; 8 bases match TRBD2. Germline CDR1 SNHLY, CDR2 FYNNEI. The CDR3 has 18 amino acids. Trimming cost V 4 bases and J 2 bases; bases outside gene matches: 14. This chain's CDR3 is CASSARGSGVSFTDTQYF. CDR3 bases: TGTGCCAGCAGTGCCAGAGGTAGCGGGGTAAGCTTCACAGATACGCAGTATTTT.

The chain is built from TRBV29-1 and TRBJ1-2; 8 positions agree with TRBD1. The CDR3 spans 16 residues. V trimming: 3 bases; J trimming: 4 bases; junction bases outside the gene matches: 13. The V gene's germline CDR1 is SQVTM and CDR2 ANQGSEA. The CDR3 DNA follows: TGCAGCGTTGATGCCCCAGGACAGGGTTTGTCCTATGGCTACACCTTC. This sequence encodes CSVDAPGQGLSYGYTF. The full variable domain, in which reference TRBV29-1 and TRBJ1-2 provide the parts outside the CDR3, is SAVISQKPSRDICQRGTSLTIQCQVDSQVTMMFWYRQQPGQSLTLIATANQGSEATYESGFVIDKFPISRPNLTFSTLTVSNMSPEDSSIYLCSVDAPGQGLSYGYTFGSGTRLTVV.